These T cell receptor beta chains were read from a single sample in a study of neurological immune-mediated disorders. TCRdb processed the 5' RACE reads anew with MiXCR; each CDR3 protein has one entry. Of tens of thousands of distinct CDR3 sequences in the sample, more than 6% were seen once. The source material was PBMCs. These receptors were collected from a woman aged 40 to 50 in good health. Both conserved end residues are trimmed from each CDR3. Each record gives: CDR3 protein, V gene, CDR3 length.

CDR3 protein: ASSPPARDRNQPQH
V gene: TRBV18
CDR3 length: 14

CDR3 protein: ASSLRGTPKNIQY
V gene: TRBV5-8
CDR3 length: 13

CDR3 protein: ASSFYICSARGGL
V gene: TRBV11-3
CDR3 length: 13

CDR3 protein: ASSLDGGLSNQPQH
V gene: TRBV7-9
CDR3 length: 14

CDR3 protein: SARGPDWRTSNEQF
V gene: TRBV20-1
CDR3 length: 14

CDR3 protein: ASSGLVRGRSPLH
V gene: TRBV2
CDR3 length: 13

CDR3 protein: ASSLVMKAAGGLSYEQY
V gene: TRBV7-9
CDR3 length: 17

CDR3 protein: AISESGLDRNLGGYT
V gene: TRBV10-3
CDR3 length: 15

CDR3 protein: SARSTVNTEAF
V gene: TRBV20-1
CDR3 length: 11

CDR3 protein: ASSYSTSFREQY
V gene: TRBV6-5
CDR3 length: 12

CDR3 protein: ASSRTEMSEQY
V gene: TRBV14
CDR3 length: 11

CDR3 protein: ASSKSYNEQF
V gene: TRBV7-9
CDR3 length: 10

CDR3 protein: ASSEYGTGSNEQF
V gene: TRBV25-1
CDR3 length: 13

CDR3 protein: ASSLGTGGGEPQH
V gene: TRBV5-1
CDR3 length: 13

CDR3 protein: ASSLFGREGPQY
V gene: TRBV7-3
CDR3 length: 12

CDR3 protein: ASSLGGGITYEQY
V gene: TRBV7-2
CDR3 length: 13

CDR3 protein: ASSSLPGRDTQY
V gene: TRBV5-1
CDR3 length: 12

CDR3 protein: ASSQDWAGMTEAF
V gene: TRBV4-3
CDR3 length: 13

CDR3 protein: ASSDGAPWTPPGDTQY
V gene: TRBV7-2
CDR3 length: 16

CDR3 protein: ASSLRQGDQPQH
V gene: TRBV18
CDR3 length: 12

CDR3 protein: SARGHRTPRGTDTQY
V gene: TRBV20-1
CDR3 length: 15

CDR3 protein: ASTFLARESQEQY
V gene: TRBV7-2
CDR3 length: 13

CDR3 protein: SAADSTTLYGYT
V gene: TRBV20-1
CDR3 length: 12